Shown below are 20 T cell receptor beta chains from a single sample sequenced in a study of shared clonotypes between healthy human individuals. Produced via immunoSEQ multiplex PCR; TCRdb's table is partial and in-frame only. The table records 650,000 to 800,000 clones, just under 75% of them present only once. Source material: memory CD4+ T cells sorted from blood. This sample's subset: CD45RA-negative fraction. The receptors originated from a woman between 25 and 40 years old in good health.

This clone was found many times. The chain combines TRBV5-1 with TRBJ2-7; D is uncertain. The CDR3 is 16 residues long. The V and J ends lost 0 bases and 4 bases respectively, with 17 bases between them. Germline values: CDR1 SGHRS, CDR2 YFSETQ. CDR3 DNA sequence: TGCGCCAGCAGCTTGGTGGCCCGAGCGCGAAAATACGAGCAGTACTTC. Its protein is CASSLVARARKYEQYF.

The chain combines TRBV10-3 with TRBJ1-4, with 9 positions matching TRBD1. The CDR3 is 16 residues long. J was trimmed by 7 bases and V by 3 bases; bases with no gene match: 9. The germline CDR1 and CDR2 sequences are ENHRY and SYGVKD. In nucleotides, the CDR3 is TGTGCCATCAGTGACAGGACGGGACAGGGTCGTGAAAAACTGTTTTTT. Its translation: CAISDRTGQGREKLFF.

As for this clone: Other DNA sequences from this sample encode an identical CDR3 as well. The chain carries TRBV19 and TRBJ1-3; D is undetermined. CDR1 and CDR2 from the germline V gene are LNHDA and SQIVND (reference sequence). CDR3 size: 14 residues. V was shortened by 3 bases and J by 1 base, with 7 bases between the two germline ends. CDR3 bases: TGTGCCAGTAGTATGGCGGGATCTGGAAACACCATATATTTT. Translating it yields CASSMAGSGNTIYF. The variable domain in full, completed from reference TRBV19 and TRBJ1-3, reads DGGITQSPKYLFRKEGQNVTLSCEQNLNHDAMYWYRQDPGQGLRLIYYSQIVNDFQKGDIAEGYSVSREKKESFPLTVTSAQKNPTAFYLCASSMAGSGNTIYFGEGSWLTVV.

The chain has TRBV18 and TRBJ2-2, with 7 bases matching TRBD1. The CDR3 is 16 residues long. Per germline, CDR1 KGHSH and CDR2 LQKENI. V lost 6 bases, J lost 2 bases, and 9 bases stayed unmatched. The CDR3 loop is CASSLQGGSNTGELFF. CDR3 in DNA: TGTGCCAGCTCGCTCCAAGGGGGCTCAAACACCGGGGAGCTGTTTTTT.

About this clone: Other DNA variants within this sample encode the same CDR3. The chain combines TRBV6-1 with TRBJ1-2; D is unclear. CDR1 is MNHNS and CDR2 is SASEGT in the germline V gene. The V end was cut by 0 bases, the J end by 3 bases, with 11 bases between. The CDR3 runs to 15 residues. The CDR3 DNA is TGTGCCAGCAGTGAAGCGGTGGGGAGTTACTATGGCTACACCTTC. Translation gives CASSEAVGSYYGYTF.

The chain uses TRBV5-1 and TRBJ1-5; D uncertain. This CDR3 is 14 amino acids long. CDR1 is SGHRS, CDR2 YFSETQ, per germline. V lost 1 base and J lost 4, with 9 bases in between. The CDR3 spells CASSLRATNQPQHF. CDR3 coding DNA: TGCGCCAGCAGCTTGAGGGCAACAAATCAGCCCCAGCATTTT.

Comments on this clone: The DNA is omitted, as the CDR3 cannot be located on it reliably, and the CDR3 follows TCRdb's listing. The V gene is TRBV21-1, the J gene TRBJ2-2. TRBV21-1 is deemed a pseudogene. The CDR3 spans 16 residues, counting both ends. The CDR3 loop is CASSKGASNTAGSCFF.

This clone has a handful of counts. The CDR3 DNA is TGCGCCACTTCCGAGGCTACTCCTCTCTCTGGGGCCAACGTCCTGACTTTC. This encodes CATSEATPLSGANVLTF. The gene calls are TRBV5-1 and TRBJ2-6, with D unresolved. V was pared by 9 bases and J by 0 bases, with 19 bases between. CDR1 is SGHRS, CDR2 YFSETQ, per germline. The CDR3 contains 17 residues.

This clone was detected only once. The chain links TRBV27 to TRBJ2-7; D unclear. The CDR3 is made up of 12 amino acids. Germline V gene sequence: CDR1 MNHEY, CDR2 SMNVEV (reference sequence). V dropped 5 bases and J dropped 6 bases, with 11 bases sitting between them. CDR3 DNA: TGTGCCAGCAGTCCACCCCTGGGCGAGCAGTACTTC. As protein: CASSPPLGEQYF.

V gene TRBV19 combines with J gene TRBJ2-1, with D perhaps matching TRBD2 (5 bases). Trimming took 6 bases from V and 5 from J, leaving 20 bases between them. This CDR3 is 16 amino acids long. Germline-derived CDR1 and CDR2 are LNHDA and SQIVND (reference sequence). The CDR3 nucleotides read TGTGCCAGTAGCACGCCGAGGGCCCCGCGGCACAATGAGCAGTTCTTC. Protein: CASSTPRAPRHNEQFF.

This clone was observed a few times. The rearrangement joins TRBV7-2 to TRBJ1-4; the D gene is possibly TRBD1 (5 bases). Germline V gene data show CDR1 as SGHTA and CDR2 as FQGNSA. The CDR3 is 12 amino acids. Trimming pared 5 bases from V and 11 bases from J, leaving 12 bases between. The CDR3 reads CASSKGSQKLFF. For the CDR3, the DNA is TGTGCCAGCAGCAAGGGGAGTCAGAAACTGTTTTTT.

There are a few counts of this clone. The rearrangement joins TRBV18 to TRBJ2-2; D remains unclear. V was clipped by 1 base and J by 3 bases, with 9 bases between them. The germline V gene has CDR1 KGHSH and CDR2 LQKENI. This CDR3 has 15 residues. The CDR3 DNA reads TGTGCCAGCTCACCACGGCCATCGGACACCGGGGAGCTGTTTTTT. It encodes CASSPRPSDTGELFF.

This chain uses TRBV29-1 with TRBJ1-2, with 10 bases aligning to TRBD1. This CDR3 has 16 residues. Germline V gene data show CDR1 as SQVTM and CDR2 as ANQGSEA. With 7 bases clipped from V and 2 bases from J, the junction kept 13 bases outside the gene matches. CDR3 loop: CSAHLTGGSTNYGYTF. CDR3 nucleotide sequence: TGCAGCGCCCACCTGACAGGGGGCAGTACCAACTATGGCTACACCTTC.

The sample holds a few counts of this clone. The chain carries TRBV5-4 and TRBJ2-6; no firm D call. V was cut by 4 bases and J by 0 bases, with 11 bases left in between. The CDR3 covers 16 residues. Germline assignment: CDR1 SGHNT and CDR2 YYREEE (reference sequence). CDR3 nucleotide sequence: TGTGCCAGCAGCCTTGGCGCAGGCTCTGGGGCCAACGTCCTGACTTTC. This sequence encodes CASSLGAGSGANVLTF.

This clone was observed many times. Other DNA sequences in this sample translate to the same CDR3. The chain couples TRBV5-1 to TRBJ1-1, with D unresolved. V was shortened by 0 bases and J by 5 bases, with 8 bases between the two germline ends. The germline V gene has CDR1 SGHRS and CDR2 YFSETQ. The CDR3 contains 13 residues. CDR3 residues: CASSLEGGTEAFF. In nucleotides, the CDR3 is TGCGCCAGCAGCTTGGAGGGCGGGACTGAAGCTTTCTTT.

This chain joins TRBV5-1 and TRBJ1-2, with D unclear. Trimming took off 0 bases at V and 9 bases at J, with 9 bases between the two ends. Germline values: CDR1 SGHRS, CDR2 YFSETQ. CDR3 length: 12 residues. The DNA of the CDR3 is TGCGCCAGCAGCTTGGACGGGAGTAGCTACACCTTC. It translates to CASSLDGSSYTF.

This clone appeared a few times. The chain has TRBV7-9 and TRBJ1-1, with 7 positions matching TRBD1. V lost 2 bases, J lost 4 bases, and 4 bases stayed unmatched. CDR1 and CDR2 from the germline V gene are SEHNR and FQNEAQ (reference sequence). The CDR3 is 14 amino acids. The CDR3 coding sequence is TGTGCCAGCAGCTTAACAGGGGTGATCACTGAAGCTTTCTTT. The encoded protein is CASSLTGVITEAFF. Using reference TRBV7-9 and TRBJ1-1 for the parts outside the CDR3, the full variable domain is DTGVSQNPRHKITKRGQNVTFRCDPISEHNRLYWYRQTLGQGPEFLTYFQNEAQLEKSRLLSDRFSAERPKGSFSTLEIQRTEQGDSAMYLCASSLTGVITEAFFGQGTRLTVV.

As for this clone: The sample carries other DNA sequences with the same CDR3. This chain uses TRBV27 with TRBJ2-3; D perhaps matches TRBD2 (7 bases). V lost 0 bases to trimming and J lost 6 bases, with 10 bases between them. The CDR3 covers 14 residues. The V gene's germline CDR1 is MNHEY and CDR2 SMNVEV (reference sequence). The CDR3 reads CASSLSRGGDTQYF. In DNA, the CDR3 is TGTGCCAGCAGTTTATCTAGGGGGGGGGATACGCAGTATTTT.

The genes are TRBV25-1 and TRBJ2-1; D gene unclear. CDR3 length: 13 amino acids. Germline assignment: CDR1 MGHDK and CDR2 SYGVNS. V was pared by 1 base and J by 9 bases, with 10 bases between. CDR3 sequence: CASSEFAFTEQFF. In DNA form, the CDR3 reads TGTGCCAGCAGTGAATTTGCATTTACTGAGCAGTTCTTC. Based on the CDR3 plus reference TRBV25-1 and TRBJ2-1, the full variable domain is EADIYQTPRYLVIGTGKKITLECSQTMGHDKMYWYQQDPGMELHLIHYSYGVNSTEKGDLSSESTVSRIRTEHFPLTLESARPSHTSQYLCASSEFAFTEQFFGPGTRLTVL.

This clone was seen a few times. The chain couples TRBV2 to TRBJ1-2; 7 bases align to TRBD1. Unmatched junction bases numbered 5, after V lost 7 bases and J lost 0 bases. This CDR3 has 14 residues. The germline V gene encodes CDR1 SNHLY and CDR2 FYNNEI. In nucleotides, the CDR3 is TGTGCCAGCACCCTAGGGACAGCTAACTATGGCTACACCTTC. Translated, it gives CASTLGTANYGYTF. Full variable domain (remainder filled in from reference TRBV2 and TRBJ1-2): EPEVTQTPSHQVTQMGQEVILRCVPISNHLYFYWYRQILGQKVEFLVSFYNNEISEKSEIFDDQFSVERPDGSNFTLKIRSTKLEDSAMYFCASTLGTANYGYTFGSGTRLTVV.